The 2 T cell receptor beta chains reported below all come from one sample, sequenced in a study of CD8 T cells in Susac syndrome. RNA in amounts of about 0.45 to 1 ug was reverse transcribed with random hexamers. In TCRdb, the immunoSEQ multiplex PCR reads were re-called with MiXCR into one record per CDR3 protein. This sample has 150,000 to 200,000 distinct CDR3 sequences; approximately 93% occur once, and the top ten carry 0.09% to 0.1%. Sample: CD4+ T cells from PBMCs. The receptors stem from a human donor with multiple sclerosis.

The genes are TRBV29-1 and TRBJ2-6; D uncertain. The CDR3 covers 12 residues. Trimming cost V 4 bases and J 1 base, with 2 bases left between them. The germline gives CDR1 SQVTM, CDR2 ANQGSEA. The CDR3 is CSVVSGANVLTF. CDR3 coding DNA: TGCAGCGTTGTATCTGGGGCCAACGTCCTGACTTTC.

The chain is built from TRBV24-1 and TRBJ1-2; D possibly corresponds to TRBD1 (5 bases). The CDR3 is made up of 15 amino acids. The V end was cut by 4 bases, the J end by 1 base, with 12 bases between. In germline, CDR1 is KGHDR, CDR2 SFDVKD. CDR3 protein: CATSDSRDLNYGYTF. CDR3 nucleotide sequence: TGTGCCACCAGTGACTCCAGGGACCTTAACTATGGCTACACCTTC.